This T cell receptor (beta chain) emerged from a study of blood T cell repertoires in COVID-19. Across the whole study: Material from acute and convalescent COVID-19 was sourced from the United States, Italy and Spain.

Sequencing used immunoSEQ multiplex PCR; TCRdb keeps in-frame clones, though not all of them. The table records about 240,000 clones, around 88% of them present only once. This clone was counted once. V shed 0 bases and J 5 bases; nucleotides not matched to a gene: 6. This CDR3 contains 15 residues. Per germline, CDR1 SGHAT and CDR2 FQNNGV. The sequencing sample was made of PBMCs or T cells enriched from blood (not recorded which). The rearrangement joins TRBV11-2 to TRBJ1-1; 7 bases line up with TRBD1. The origin of this receptor is a woman in her twenties or thirties who had recovered from COVID-19. CDR3 in DNA: TGTGCCAGCAGCTTAGATCCGCAGGGACAGACTGAAGCTTTCTTT. Amino acid sequence: CASSLDPQGQTEAFF.